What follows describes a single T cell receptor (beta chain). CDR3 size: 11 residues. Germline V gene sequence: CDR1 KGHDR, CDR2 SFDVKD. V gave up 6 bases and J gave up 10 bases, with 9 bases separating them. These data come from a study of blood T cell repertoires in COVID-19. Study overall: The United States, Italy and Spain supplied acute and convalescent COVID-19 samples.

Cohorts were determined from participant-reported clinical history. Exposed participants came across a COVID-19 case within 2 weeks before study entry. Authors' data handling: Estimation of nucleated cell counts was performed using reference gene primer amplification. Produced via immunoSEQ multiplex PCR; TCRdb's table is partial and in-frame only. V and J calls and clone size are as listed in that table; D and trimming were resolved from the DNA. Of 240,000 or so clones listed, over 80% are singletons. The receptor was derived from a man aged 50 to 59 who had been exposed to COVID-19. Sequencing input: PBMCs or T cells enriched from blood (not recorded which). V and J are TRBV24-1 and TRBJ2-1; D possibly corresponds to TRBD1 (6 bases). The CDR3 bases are TGTGCCACCAGTAGACAGGACGAGCAGTTCTTC. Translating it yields CATSRQDEQFF.